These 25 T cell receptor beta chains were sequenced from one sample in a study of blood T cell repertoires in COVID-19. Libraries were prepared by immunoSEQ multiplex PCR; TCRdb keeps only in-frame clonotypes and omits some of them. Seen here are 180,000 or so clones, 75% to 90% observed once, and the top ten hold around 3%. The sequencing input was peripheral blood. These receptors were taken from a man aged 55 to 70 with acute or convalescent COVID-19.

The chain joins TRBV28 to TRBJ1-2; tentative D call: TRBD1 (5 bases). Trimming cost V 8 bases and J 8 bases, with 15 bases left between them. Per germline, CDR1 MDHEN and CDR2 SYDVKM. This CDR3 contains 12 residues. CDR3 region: CASVRTTGGYTF. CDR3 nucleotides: TGTGCCAGCGTGCGGACAACAGGCGGCTACACCTTC.

The CDR3 protein is CASSPEPSASYTF. CDR3 nucleotides: TGTGCCAGCTCCCCAGAACCAAGTGCGAGCTACACCTTC. V usage is TRBV18 and J usage is TRBJ1-2; D remains unclear. Germline V lookup: CDR1 KGHSH, CDR2 LQKENI. The CDR3 has 13 amino acids. Between the trimmed V and J ends, which lost 6 bases and 9 bases, there was a span of 17 bases.

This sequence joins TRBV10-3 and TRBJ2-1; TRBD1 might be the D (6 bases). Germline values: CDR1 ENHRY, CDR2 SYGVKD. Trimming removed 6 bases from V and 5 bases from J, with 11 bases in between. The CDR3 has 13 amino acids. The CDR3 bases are TGTGCCATCAGCGGGACATTAAACAATGAGCAGTTCTTC. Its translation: CAISGTLNNEQFF.

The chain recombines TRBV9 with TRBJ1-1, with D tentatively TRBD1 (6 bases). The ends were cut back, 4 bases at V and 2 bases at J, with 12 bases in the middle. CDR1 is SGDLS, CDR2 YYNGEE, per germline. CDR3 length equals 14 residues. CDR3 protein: CASSPRTDNTEAFF. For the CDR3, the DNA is TGTGCCAGCAGCCCCCGGACAGATAACACTGAAGCTTTCTTT.

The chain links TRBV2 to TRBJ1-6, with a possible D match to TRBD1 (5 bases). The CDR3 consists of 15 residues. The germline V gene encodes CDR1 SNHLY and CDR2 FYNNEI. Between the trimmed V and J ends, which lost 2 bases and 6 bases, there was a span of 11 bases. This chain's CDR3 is CASSEIGRVNSPLHF. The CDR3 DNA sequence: TGTGCCAGCAGTGAAATAGGCAGGGTTAATTCACCCCTCCACTTT.

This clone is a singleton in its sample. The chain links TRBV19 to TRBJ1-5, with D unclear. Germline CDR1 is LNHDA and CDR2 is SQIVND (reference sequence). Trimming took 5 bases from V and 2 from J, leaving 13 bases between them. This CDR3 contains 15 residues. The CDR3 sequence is CASSPGSEGNQPQHF. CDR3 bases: TGTGCCAGTAGTCCCGGATCGGAGGGCAATCAGCCCCAGCATTTT.

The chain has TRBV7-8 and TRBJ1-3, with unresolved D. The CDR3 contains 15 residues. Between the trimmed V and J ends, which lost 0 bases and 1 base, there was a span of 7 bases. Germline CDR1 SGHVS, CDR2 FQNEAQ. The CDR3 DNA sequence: TGTGCCAGCAGCTTAGCGGGCACGTCTGGAAACACCATATATTTT. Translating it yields CASSLAGTSGNTIYF.

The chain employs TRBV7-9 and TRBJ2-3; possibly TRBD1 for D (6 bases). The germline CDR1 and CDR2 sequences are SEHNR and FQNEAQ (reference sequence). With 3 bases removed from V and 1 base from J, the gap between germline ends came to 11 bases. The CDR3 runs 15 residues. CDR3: CASSFARGGTDTQYF. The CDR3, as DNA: TGTGCCAGCAGCTTTGCCAGGGGAGGCACAGATACGCAGTATTTT.

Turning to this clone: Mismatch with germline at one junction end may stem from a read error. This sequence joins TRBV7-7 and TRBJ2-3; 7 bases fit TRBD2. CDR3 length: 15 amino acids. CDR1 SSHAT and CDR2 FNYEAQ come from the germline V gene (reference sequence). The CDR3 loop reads CASSPWGRATDTQYF. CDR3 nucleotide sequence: TGTGCTAGCAGCCCATGGGGGAGGGCCACAGATACGCAGTATTTT.

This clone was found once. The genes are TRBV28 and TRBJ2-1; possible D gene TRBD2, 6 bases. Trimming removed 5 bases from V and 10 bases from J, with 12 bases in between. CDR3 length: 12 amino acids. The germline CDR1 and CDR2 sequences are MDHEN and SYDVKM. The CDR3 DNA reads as TGTGCCAGCAGTGCCCCCGCGGGGGAGCAGTTCTTC. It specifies CASSAPAGEQFF.

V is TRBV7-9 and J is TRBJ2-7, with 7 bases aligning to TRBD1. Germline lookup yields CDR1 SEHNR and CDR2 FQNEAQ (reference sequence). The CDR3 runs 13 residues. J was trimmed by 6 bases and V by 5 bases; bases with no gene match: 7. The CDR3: CASSPQTGSEQYF. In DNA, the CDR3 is TGTGCCAGCAGCCCGCAGACAGGGTCCGAGCAGTACTTC.

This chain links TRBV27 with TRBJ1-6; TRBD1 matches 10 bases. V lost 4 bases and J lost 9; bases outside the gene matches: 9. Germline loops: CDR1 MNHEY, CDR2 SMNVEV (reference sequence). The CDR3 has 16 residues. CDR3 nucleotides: TGTGCCAGCAGTTCTCGGACAGGGGGAATTGGTTCACCCCTCCACTTT. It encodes CASSSRTGGIGSPLHF.

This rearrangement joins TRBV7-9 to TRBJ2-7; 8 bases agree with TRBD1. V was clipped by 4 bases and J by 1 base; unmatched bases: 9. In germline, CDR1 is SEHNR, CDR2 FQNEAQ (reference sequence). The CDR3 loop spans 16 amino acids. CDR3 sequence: CASSSHPGTGSYEQYF. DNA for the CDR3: TGTGCCAGCAGCTCCCACCCCGGGACAGGTTCCTACGAGCAGTACTTC.

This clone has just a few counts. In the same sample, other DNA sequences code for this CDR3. CDR3 DNA sequence: TGTGCCAGTAGTATAACAAGGAACACTGAAGCTTTCTTT. Residues: CASSITRNTEAFF. The chain recombines TRBV19 with TRBJ1-1; D remains unclear. Germline CDR1 is LNHDA and CDR2 is SQIVND (reference sequence). Trimming took off 2 bases at V and 1 base at J, with 5 bases between the two ends. CDR3 size: 13 residues.

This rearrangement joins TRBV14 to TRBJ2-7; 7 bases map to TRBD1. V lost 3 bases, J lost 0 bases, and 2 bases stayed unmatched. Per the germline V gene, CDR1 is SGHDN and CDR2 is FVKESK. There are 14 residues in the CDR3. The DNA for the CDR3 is TGTGCCAGCAGCCACCGGACAGGCTCCTACGAGCAGTACTTC. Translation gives CASSHRTGSYEQYF.

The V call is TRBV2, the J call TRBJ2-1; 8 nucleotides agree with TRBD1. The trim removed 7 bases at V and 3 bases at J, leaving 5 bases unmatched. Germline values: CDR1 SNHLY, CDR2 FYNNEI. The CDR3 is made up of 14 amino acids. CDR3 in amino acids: CASTGQGIYNEQFF. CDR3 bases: TGTGCCAGCACTGGACAGGGAATCTACAATGAGCAGTTCTTC. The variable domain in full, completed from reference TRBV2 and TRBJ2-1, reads EPEVTQTPSHQVTQMGQEVILRCVPISNHLYFYWYRQILGQKVEFLVSFYNNEISEKSEIFDDQFSVERPDGSNFTLKIRSTKLEDSAMYFCASTGQGIYNEQFFGPGTRLTVL.

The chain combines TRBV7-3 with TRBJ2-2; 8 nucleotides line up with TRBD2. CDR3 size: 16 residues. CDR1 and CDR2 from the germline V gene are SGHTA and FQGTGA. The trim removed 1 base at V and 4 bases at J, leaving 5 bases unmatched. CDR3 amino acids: CASSLRSGRGTGELFF. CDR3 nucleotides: TGTGCCAGCAGCTTAAGAAGCGGGAGAGGCACCGGGGAGCTGTTTTTT.

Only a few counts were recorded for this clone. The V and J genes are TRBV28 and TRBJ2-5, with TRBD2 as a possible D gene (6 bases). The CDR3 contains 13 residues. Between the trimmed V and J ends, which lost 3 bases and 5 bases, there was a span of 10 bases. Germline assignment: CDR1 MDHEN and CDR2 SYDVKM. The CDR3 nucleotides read TGTGCCAGCAGTTTCCGAGGAGGGGAGACCCAGTACTTC. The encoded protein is CASSFRGGETQYF.

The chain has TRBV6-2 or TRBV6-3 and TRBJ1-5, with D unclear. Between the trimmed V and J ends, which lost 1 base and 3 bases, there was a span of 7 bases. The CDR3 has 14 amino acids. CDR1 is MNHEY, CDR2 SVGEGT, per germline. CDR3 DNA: TGTGCCAGCAGTTACTTGGCAGACAATCAGCCCCAGCATTTT. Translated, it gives CASSYLADNQPQHF.

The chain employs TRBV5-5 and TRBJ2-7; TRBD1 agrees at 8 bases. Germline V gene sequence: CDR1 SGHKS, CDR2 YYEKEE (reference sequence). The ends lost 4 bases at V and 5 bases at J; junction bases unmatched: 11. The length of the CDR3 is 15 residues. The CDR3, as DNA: TGTGCCAGCAGCACACCCGGACAGGGCCCCCACGAGCAGTACTTC. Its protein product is CASSTPGQGPHEQYF.

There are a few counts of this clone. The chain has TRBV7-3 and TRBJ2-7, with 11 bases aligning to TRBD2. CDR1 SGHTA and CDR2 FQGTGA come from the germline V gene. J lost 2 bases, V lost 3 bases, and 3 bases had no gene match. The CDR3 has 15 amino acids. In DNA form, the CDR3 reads TGTGCCAGCAGCTTCCTAGCGGGAGGCCCCTACGAGCAGTACTTC. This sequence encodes CASSFLAGGPYEQYF.

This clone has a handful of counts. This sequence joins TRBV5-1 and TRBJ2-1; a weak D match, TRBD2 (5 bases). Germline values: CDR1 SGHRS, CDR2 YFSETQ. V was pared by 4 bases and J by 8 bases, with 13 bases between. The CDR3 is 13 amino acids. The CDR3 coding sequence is TGCGCCAGCAGCACCCTAGGGAGCCATGAGCAGTTCTTC. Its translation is CASSTLGSHEQFF.

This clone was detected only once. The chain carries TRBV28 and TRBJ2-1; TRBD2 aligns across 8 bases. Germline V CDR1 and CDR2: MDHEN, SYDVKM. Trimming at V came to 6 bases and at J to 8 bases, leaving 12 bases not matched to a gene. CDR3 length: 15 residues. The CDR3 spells CASRQPGLGSHEQFF. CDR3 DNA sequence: TGTGCCAGCAGGCAACCGGGACTAGGGTCCCATGAGCAGTTCTTC.

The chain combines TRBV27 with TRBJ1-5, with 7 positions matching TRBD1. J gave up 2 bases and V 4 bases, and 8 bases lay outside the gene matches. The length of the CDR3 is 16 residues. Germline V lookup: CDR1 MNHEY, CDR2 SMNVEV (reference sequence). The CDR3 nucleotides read TGTGCCAGCAGTTCCCGGGTGACAGGGCGCAATCAGCCCCAGCATTTT. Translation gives CASSSRVTGRNQPQHF.

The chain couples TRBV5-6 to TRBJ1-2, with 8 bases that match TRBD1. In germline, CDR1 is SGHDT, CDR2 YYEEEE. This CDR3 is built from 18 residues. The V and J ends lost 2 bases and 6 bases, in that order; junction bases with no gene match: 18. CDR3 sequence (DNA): TGTGCCAGCAGCTTTGGTCCCCAAATCGGACAGGGCCCTCATGGCTACACCTTC. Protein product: CASSFGPQIGQGPHGYTF.